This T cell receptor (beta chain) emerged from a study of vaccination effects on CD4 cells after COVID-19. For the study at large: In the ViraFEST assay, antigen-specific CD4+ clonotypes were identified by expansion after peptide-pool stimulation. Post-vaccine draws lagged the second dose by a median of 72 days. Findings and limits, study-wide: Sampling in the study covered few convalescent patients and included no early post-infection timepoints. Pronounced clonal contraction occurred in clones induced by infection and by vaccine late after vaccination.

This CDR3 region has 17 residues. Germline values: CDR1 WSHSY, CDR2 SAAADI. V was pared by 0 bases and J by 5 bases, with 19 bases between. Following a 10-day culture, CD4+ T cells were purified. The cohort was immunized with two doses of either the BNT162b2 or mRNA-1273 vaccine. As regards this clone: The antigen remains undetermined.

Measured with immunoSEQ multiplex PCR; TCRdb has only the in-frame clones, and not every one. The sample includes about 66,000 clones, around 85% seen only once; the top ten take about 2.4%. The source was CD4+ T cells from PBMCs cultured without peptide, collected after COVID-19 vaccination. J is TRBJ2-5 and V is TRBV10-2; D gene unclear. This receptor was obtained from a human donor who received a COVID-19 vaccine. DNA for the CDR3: TGCGCCAGCAGTGAGTCGTTGGGGTGGTTAGTGAGGGAGACCCAGTACTTC. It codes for CASSESLGWLVRETQYF.